This T cell receptor (beta chain) was captured in a study of shared clonotypes between healthy human individuals. Execution of the assay was at deep level. This table comes from immunoSEQ multiplex PCR, and its TCRdb copy is limited to in-frame clones, with some not included. The sample has around 2,000,000 clones, approximately 94% seen once. Naive CD8 populations comprised CD45RO-negative cells positively selected for CCR7, excluding terminally differentiated effector memory CD45RA+ cells. V lost 2 bases, J lost 5 bases, and 5 bases stayed unmatched. Germline CDR1 is MGHRA and CDR2 is YSYEKL. The CDR3 has 14 amino acids.

This chain uses TRBV4-1 with TRBJ2-5; 7 positions agree with TRBD1. The sequence was collected from a man aged 18 to 30 in good health. The sequenced sample was naive CD8+ T cells sorted from blood. The CDR3 nucleotides are TGCGCCAGCAGCCAAACACAGGGGCGGGAGACCCAGTACTTC. Translation: CASSQTQGRETQYF.